This entry lists 14 T cell receptor delta chains sequenced from one sample in a study of gamma-delta T cells after stem cell transplantation. TCRdb reanalysed the RT-PCR reads via CATT. This repertoire shows about 7,800 delta-chain clones, about 14% found once; its top ten account for approximately 5.4%. Material for sequencing was gamma-delta T cells. These receptors were collected from a human donor. It is not recorded whose cells these are; they may come from a transplant donor.

Notes on this clone: The same CDR3 arises from other DNA sequences in this sample as well. This chain connects TRDV3 to TRDJ1; 12 bases are a match to TRDD3. CDR1 and CDR2 from the germline V gene are TVYSNPD and GDNSRS (reference sequence). The trim removed 1 base at V and 3 bases at J, leaving 15 bases unmatched. CDR3 length equals 18 residues. The CDR3 sequence is CAFKGLARLGDTSDKLIF. The CDR3, as DNA: TGTGCCTTTAAGGGCCTAGCGAGACTGGGGGATACATCCGATAAACTCATCTTT.

The rearrangement links TRDV1 to TRDJ1, with 9 bases identical to TRDD3. The CDR3 totals 18 residues. Germline CDR1 is TSWWSYY and CDR2 is QGS. Unmatched junction bases numbered 21, after V lost 7 bases and J lost 6 bases. CDR3 sequence (DNA): TGTGCTCTTGAATACCACGATTTCCCGCGGGGGATACATAATAAACTCATCTTT. It is translated as CALEYHDFPRGIHNKLIF.

This clone came up a few times. J is TRDJ1 and V is TRDV1; weak D call: TRDD3 (8 bases). The CDR3 covers 22 residues. Trimming took off 5 bases at V and 2 bases at J, with 36 bases between the two ends. CDR1 is TSWWSYY, CDR2 QGS, per germline. The CDR3 sequence: CALGIHSYWWGIYHGETDKLIF. The DNA for the CDR3 is TGTGCTCTTGGGATCCATTCCTACTGGTGGGGGATCTACCATGGGGAAACCGATAAACTCATCTTT.

Details on this clone: A read error likely explains this, since a far larger clone differs by one base. This chain joins TRDV1 and TRDJ1; D gene uncertain. Germline lookup yields CDR1 TSWWSYY and CDR2 QGS. The length of the CDR3 is 18 residues. The germline V and J ends were trimmed by 3 bases and 0 bases, with 20 bases remaining between them. DNA for the CDR3: TGTGCTCTTGGGGATCCTCTAGGTTCCCGGAAGTACACCGATAAACTCATCTTT. Its protein product is CALGDPLGSRKYTDKLIF.

This clone occurred a few times. Given a far larger clone just one base away, this is likely a sequencing read error. This rearrangement joins TRDV2 to TRDJ1; 9 bases fit TRDD3. CDR3 length equals 13 residues. The germline V gene has CDR1 GEAIGNYY and CDR2 EKD. The CDR3: CACDKGDTEKLIF. The CDR3 coding sequence is TGTGCCTGTGACAAGGGGGATACCGAAAAACTCATCTTT.

This clone is labeled medium-sized. The gene calls are TRDV2 and TRDJ1; the match to TRDD3 covers 13 bases. This CDR3 spans 19 amino acids. V was clipped by 2 bases and J by 4 bases; unmatched bases: 15. CDR1 and CDR2 (germline): GEAIGNYY, EKD. The chain's CDR3 is CACDIPSLGDTRYIDKLIF. In DNA, the CDR3 is TGTGCCTGTGACATCCCGTCACTGGGGGATACGAGGTACATCGATAAACTCATCTTT.

In regard to this clone: A much larger clone sits a single nucleotide away, making a read error possible. The genes are TRDV2 and TRDJ3; the D call may be TRDD2 or TRDD3 (5 bases each). CDR1 GEAIGNYY and CDR2 EKD come from the germline V gene. This CDR3 has 20 amino acids. The germline V and J ends were trimmed by 0 bases and 0 bases, with 17 bases remaining between them. CDR3 residues: CACDTGGYTFGSWDTRQMFF. CDR3 DNA: TGTGCCTGTGACACCGGGGGTTACACCTTCGGCTCCTGGGACACCCGACAGATGTTTTTC.

Relative to its sample, this clone is medium-sized. V usage is TRDV1 and J usage is TRDJ1, with 8 bases that match TRDD3. CDR3 length: 16 residues. In germline, CDR1 is TSWWSYY, CDR2 QGS. V lost 1 base and J lost 7; bases outside the gene matches: 11. The CDR3 nucleotides read TGTGCTCTTGGGGAACAGCAGCCGGGGATACACGGTAAACTCATCTTT. Its protein product is CALGEQQPGIHGKLIF.

This clone has more than one count but fewer than ten. The chain couples TRDV1 to TRDJ1; 8 bases align to TRDD3. Per germline, CDR1 TSWWSYY and CDR2 QGS. This CDR3 comprises 26 residues. V trimming: 2 bases; J trimming: 0 bases; junction bases outside the gene matches: 35. CDR3 sequence (DNA): TGTGCTCTTGGGGAATCAAGCGGCCTTCCCCCCGGATACTGGGGGGATAGGATCCCGTACACCGATAAACTCATCTTT. Translation: CALGESSGLPPGYWGDRIPYTDKLIF.

This clone showed up just a few times. A much larger clone lies a single base off, so this may be a read error. The genes are TRDV2 and TRDJ1, with 8 bases that match TRDD3. After removal of 4 bases from V and 3 bases from J, the junction contained 9 bases not matched to a gene. Germline values: CDR1 GEAIGNYY, CDR2 EKD. The CDR3 length is 15 residues. The CDR3 loop reads CACEAYWGAADKLIF. CDR3 DNA: TGTGCCTGTGAGGCTTACTGGGGGGCGGCCGATAAACTCATCTTT.

This clone was detected ten times or more. The chain employs TRDV2 and TRDJ3; D not resolved. The CDR3 contains 20 residues. CDR1 and CDR2 (germline): GEAIGNYY, EKD. The V gene lost 0 bases and the J gene lost 3 bases, with 20 bases spanning the gap. The CDR3 bases are TGTGCCTGTGACACCGACCCGAGTTCTCATACAAACTGGGACACCCGACAGATGTTTTTC. Translating gives CACDTDPSSHTNWDTRQMFF.

This clone showed up just a few times. The V call is TRDV1, the J call TRDJ1; D is unresolved. The CDR3 has 12 residues. V was pared by 0 bases and J by 8 bases, with 7 bases between. CDR1 is TSWWSYY and CDR2 is QGS in the germline V gene. For the CDR3, the DNA is TGTGCTCTTGGGGAACTAGGTGAAAAACTCATCTTT. Amino acids: CALGELGEKLIF.

By its share, this clone is medium-sized. The chain has TRDV2 and TRDJ3; 12 bases align to TRDD3. The germline V gene encodes CDR1 GEAIGNYY and CDR2 EKD. This CDR3 contains 20 residues. V was pared by 3 bases and J by 0 bases, with 8 bases of the junction left unmatched. The CDR3 DNA sequence: TGTGCCTGTGACGTACTGGGGGATACTGATAGCTCCTGGGACACCCGACAGATGTTTTTC. As protein: CACDVLGDTDSSWDTRQMFF.

Comment on this clone: With a far larger clone one base away, a read error is the likely cause. The chain has TRDV2 and TRDJ2, with 11 bases fitting TRDD3. The CDR3 loop spans 17 amino acids. Trimming cost V 3 bases and J 4 bases; bases outside gene matches: 9. Germline-derived CDR1 and CDR2 are GEAIGNYY and EKD. The CDR3 here is CACDAKVGGYETAQLFF. The CDR3 coding sequence is TGTGCCTGTGACGCCAAGGTTGGGGGATACGAGACAGCACAACTCTTCTTT.